This TCR beta chain is drawn from a study of blood T cell repertoires in COVID-19. Data came from immunoSEQ multiplex PCR; TCRdb stores just in-frame clones and leaves some out. The sample lists 90,000 to 120,000 clones; roughly nine tenths were seen once. The CDR3 is 13 residues long. V was trimmed by 8 bases and J by 10 bases, leaving 17 bases between them. Germline CDR1 and CDR2: SNHLY and FYNNEI. The source material was peripheral blood. The chain uses TRBV2 and TRBJ1-4; a weak D match, TRBD1 (6 bases). The clonotype was recovered from a human donor in a cohort sampled during active COVID-19. DNA of the CDR3: TGTGCCAGCCAAGGGGGTCCCTATCGAAAACTGTTTTTT. Amino acids: CASQGGPYRKLFF.